The clone carrying this T cell receptor (beta chain) was observed a handful of times. What it binds is not known. TCR beta libraries were prepared from cDNA with unique molecular identifiers. TCRdb ran MiXCR on the PCR reads and lists one entry per CDR3 protein. The sample shows roughly 540,000 distinct CDR3 sequences, under 40% of them seen only once. This CDR3 contains 15 residues. Germline assignment: CDR1 SGHAT and CDR2 FQNNGV. Germline trimming cut 1 base from V and 3 bases from J; bases unmatched to any gene: 4. The data derive from a study of post-analysis software for immune sequencing data. General study points: About five TRBV segments appeared more often in patients than in controls, and TRBV5-6, TRBV5-1 and TRBV20-1 were among these.

The chain carries TRBV11-2 and TRBJ1-1; 8 nucleotides align to TRBD1. The specimen was blood. This TCR was recovered from a girl aged 2-17 years with multiple sclerosis. The DNA of the CDR3 is TGTGCCAGCAGCTTAGTGGCAGGGGGCTACACTGAAGCTTTCTTT. Encoded protein: CASSLVAGGYTEAFF.